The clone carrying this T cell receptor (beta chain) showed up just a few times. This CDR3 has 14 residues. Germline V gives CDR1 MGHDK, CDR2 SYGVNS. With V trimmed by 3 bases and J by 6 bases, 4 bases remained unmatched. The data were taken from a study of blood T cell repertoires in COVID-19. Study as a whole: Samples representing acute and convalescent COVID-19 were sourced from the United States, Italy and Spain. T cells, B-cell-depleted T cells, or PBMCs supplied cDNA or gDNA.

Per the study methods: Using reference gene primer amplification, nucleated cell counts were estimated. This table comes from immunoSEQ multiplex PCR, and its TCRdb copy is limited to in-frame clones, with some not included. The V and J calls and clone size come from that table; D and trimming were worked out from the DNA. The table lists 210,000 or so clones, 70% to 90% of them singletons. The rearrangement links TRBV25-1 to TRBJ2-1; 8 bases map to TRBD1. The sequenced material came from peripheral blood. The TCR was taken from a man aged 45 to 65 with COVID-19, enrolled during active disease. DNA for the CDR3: TGTGCCAGCAGTGACGACAGGGGCCTCAATGAGCAGTTCTTC. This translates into CASSDDRGLNEQFF.